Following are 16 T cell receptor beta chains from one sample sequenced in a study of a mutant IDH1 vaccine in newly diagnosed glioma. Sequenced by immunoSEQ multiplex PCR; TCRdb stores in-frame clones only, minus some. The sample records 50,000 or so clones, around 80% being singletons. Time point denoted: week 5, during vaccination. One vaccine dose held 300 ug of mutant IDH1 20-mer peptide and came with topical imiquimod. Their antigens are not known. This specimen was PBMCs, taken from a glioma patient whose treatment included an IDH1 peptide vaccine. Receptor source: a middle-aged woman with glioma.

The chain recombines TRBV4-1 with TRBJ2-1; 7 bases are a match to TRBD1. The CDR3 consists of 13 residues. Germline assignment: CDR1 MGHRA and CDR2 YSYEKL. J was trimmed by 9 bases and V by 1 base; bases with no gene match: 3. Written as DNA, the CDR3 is TGCGCCAGCAGCCAAGGGGACAGTATTGAGCAGTTCTTC. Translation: CASSQGDSIEQFF.

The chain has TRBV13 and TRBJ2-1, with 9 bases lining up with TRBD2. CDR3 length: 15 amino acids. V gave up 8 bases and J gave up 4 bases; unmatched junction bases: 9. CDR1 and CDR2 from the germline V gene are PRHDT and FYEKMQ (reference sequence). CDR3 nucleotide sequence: TGTGCCAGCGGTCCAATAGCGGGGGCTTACAATGAGCAGTTCTTC. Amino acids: CASGPIAGAYNEQFF. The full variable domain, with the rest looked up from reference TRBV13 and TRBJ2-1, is AAGVIQSPRHLIKEKRETATLKCYPIPRHDTVYWYQQGPGQDPQFLISFYEKMQSDKGSIPDRFSAQQFSDYHSELNMSSLELGDSALYFCASGPIAGAYNEQFFGPGTRLTVL.

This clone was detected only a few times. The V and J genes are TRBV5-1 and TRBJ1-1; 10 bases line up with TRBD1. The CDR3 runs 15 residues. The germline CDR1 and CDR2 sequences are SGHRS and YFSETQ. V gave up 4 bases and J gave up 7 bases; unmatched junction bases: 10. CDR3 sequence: CASSPGGTGVGEAFF. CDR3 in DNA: TGCGCCAGCAGCCCGGGGGGGACAGGGGTAGGTGAAGCTTTCTTT.

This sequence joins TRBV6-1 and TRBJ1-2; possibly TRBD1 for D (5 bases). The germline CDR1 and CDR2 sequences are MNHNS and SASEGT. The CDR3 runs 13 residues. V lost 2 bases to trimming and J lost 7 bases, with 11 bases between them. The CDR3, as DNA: TGTGCCAGCAGTGAAAAAGGGGTTTTTGGCTACACCTTC. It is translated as CASSEKGVFGYTF.

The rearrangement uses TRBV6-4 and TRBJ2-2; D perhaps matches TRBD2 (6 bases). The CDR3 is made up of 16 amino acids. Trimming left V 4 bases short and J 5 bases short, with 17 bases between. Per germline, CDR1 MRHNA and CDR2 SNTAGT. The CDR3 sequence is CASSARPGVLTGELFF. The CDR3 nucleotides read TGTGCCAGCAGTGCCAGACCGGGAGTCCTAACCGGGGAGCTGTTTTTT.

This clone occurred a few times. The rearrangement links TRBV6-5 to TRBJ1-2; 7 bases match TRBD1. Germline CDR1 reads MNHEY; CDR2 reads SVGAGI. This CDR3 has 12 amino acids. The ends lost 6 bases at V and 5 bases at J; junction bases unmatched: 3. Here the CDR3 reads CASRGTAYGYTF. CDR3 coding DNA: TGTGCCAGCAGGGGGACAGCGTATGGCTACACCTTC.

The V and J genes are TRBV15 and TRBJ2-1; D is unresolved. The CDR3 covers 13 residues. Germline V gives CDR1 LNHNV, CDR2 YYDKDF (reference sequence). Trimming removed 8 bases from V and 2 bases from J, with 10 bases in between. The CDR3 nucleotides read TGTGCCACCGAGACTCGGACCTACAATGAGCAGTTCTTC. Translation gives CATETRTYNEQFF.

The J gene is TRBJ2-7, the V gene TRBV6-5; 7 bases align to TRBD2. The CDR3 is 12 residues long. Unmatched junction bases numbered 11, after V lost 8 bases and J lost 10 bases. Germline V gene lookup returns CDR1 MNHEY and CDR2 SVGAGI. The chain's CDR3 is CASSSTSDLQYF. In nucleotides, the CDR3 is TGTGCCAGCTCGTCCACTAGCGACCTACAGTACTTC.

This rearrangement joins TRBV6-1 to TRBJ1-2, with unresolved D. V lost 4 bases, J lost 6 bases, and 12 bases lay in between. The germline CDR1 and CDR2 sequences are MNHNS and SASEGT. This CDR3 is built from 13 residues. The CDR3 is CASSAIWRDGYTF. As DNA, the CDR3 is TGTGCCAGCAGTGCTATCTGGCGGGATGGCTACACCTTC.

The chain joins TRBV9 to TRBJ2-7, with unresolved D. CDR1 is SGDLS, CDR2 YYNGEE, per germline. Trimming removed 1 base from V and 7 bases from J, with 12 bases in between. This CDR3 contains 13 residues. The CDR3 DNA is TGTGCCAGCAGCGTATCTAATGGGTGGGAGCAGTACTTC. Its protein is CASSVSNGWEQYF.

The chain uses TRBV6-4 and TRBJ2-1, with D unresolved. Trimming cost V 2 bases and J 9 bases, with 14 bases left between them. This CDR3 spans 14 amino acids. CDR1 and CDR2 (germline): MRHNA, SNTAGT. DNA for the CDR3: TGTGCCAGCAGTGACCTGGAGAGTTCGGGTGAGCAGTTCTTC. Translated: CASSDLESSGEQFF.

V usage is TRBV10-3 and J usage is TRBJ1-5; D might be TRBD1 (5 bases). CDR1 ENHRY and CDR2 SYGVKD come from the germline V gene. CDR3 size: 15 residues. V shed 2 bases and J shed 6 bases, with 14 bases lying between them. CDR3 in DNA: TGTGCCATCAGTGAGGCGACGGGGCAGATTCAGCCCCAGCATTTT. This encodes CAISEATGQIQPQHF.

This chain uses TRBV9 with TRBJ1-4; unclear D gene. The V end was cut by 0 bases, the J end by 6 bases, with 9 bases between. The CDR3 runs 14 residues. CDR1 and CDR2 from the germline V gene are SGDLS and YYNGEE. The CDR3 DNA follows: TGTGCCAGCAGCGTAGGACTGAGGGATGAAAAACTGTTTTTT. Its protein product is CASSVGLRDEKLFF.

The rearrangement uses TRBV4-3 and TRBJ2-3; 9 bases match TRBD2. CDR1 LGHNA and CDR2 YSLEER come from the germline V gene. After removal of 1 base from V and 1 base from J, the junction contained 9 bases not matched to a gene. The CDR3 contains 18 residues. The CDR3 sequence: CASSQGWGGGVGTDTQYF. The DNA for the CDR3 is TGCGCCAGCAGCCAAGGTTGGGGCGGGGGGGTGGGCACAGATACGCAGTATTTT.

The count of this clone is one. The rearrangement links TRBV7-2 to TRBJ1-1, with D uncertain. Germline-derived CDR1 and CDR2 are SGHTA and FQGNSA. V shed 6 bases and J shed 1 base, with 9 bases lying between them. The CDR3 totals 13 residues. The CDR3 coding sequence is TGTGCCAGCAGTCTTCAGTGGAACACTGAAGCTTTCTTT. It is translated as CASSLQWNTEAFF.

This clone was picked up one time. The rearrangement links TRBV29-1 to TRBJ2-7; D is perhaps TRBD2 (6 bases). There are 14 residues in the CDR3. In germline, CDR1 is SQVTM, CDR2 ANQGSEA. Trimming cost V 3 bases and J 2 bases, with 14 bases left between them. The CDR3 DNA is TGCAGCGTTGATGCGGGGACGTCCACCTACGAGCAGTACTTC. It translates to CSVDAGTSTYEQYF.